The entry that follows covers one TCR beta chain sequence. Source study methods: From reference gene primer amplification, estimates of nucleated cell counts were derived. Measured with immunoSEQ multiplex PCR; TCRdb has only the in-frame clones, and not every one. V, J and clone size were drawn from that table, and D and trimming were deduced from the DNA. The table has about 210,000 clones, roughly 85% seen once; the top ten hold 4.9%. The CDR3 extends over 13 amino acids. CDR1 MDHEN and CDR2 SYDVKM come from the germline V gene. Unmatched junction bases numbered 3, after V lost 7 bases and J lost 4 bases. The sample originates from a study of blood T cell repertoires in COVID-19. Whole-study context: COVID-19 samples, acute and convalescent, were from the United States, Italy and Spain. The analysed material was cDNA or gDNA that came from T cells, B-cell-depleted T cells, or PBMCs.

This chain joins TRBV28 and TRBJ1-4; 7 nucleotides align to TRBD1. The TCR originated in a woman of 80 years or more with acute or convalescent COVID-19. The sample consisted of peripheral blood. DNA for the CDR3: TGTGCCAGCACGGGACAGTATAATGAAAAACTGTTTTTT. Protein product: CASTGQYNEKLFF.